Shown below are 27 T cell receptor beta chains from a single sample sequenced in a study of blood T cell repertoires in COVID-19. Repertoires were generated with immunoSEQ multiplex PCR, while TCRdb's copy carries only in-frame clones and drops some. The sample consists of hundreds of thousands of clones, about 90% of them appearing once. Input material: peripheral blood. The receptor set was obtained from a man older than 75 with acute or convalescent COVID-19.

V and J are TRBV9 and TRBJ2-7; 8 positions agree with TRBD1. Germline V lookup: CDR1 SGDLS, CDR2 YYNGEE. CDR3 length equals 14 residues. V gave up 0 bases and J gave up 7 bases; unmatched junction bases: 6. The CDR3 bases are TGTGCCAGCAGCGTAGAGGGCAGGGGGCAAGAGCAGTACTTC. It codes for CASSVEGRGQEQYF. The full variable domain, rest sourced from reference TRBV9 and TRBJ2-7, is DSGVTQTPKHLITATGQRVTLRCSPRSGDLSVYWYQQSLDQGLQFLIQYYNGEERAKGNILERFSAQQFPDLHSELNLSSLELGDSALYFCASSVEGRGQEQYFGPGTRLTVT.

The chain is built from TRBV28 and TRBJ2-1; 16 bases line up with TRBD2. Per the germline V gene, CDR1 is MDHEN and CDR2 is SYDVKM. This CDR3 region has 19 residues. With 8 bases clipped from V and 9 bases from J, the junction kept 19 bases outside the gene matches. The CDR3 nucleotides are TGTGCCAGCGGCACCGGGACTAGCGGGAGGGCCAGGGGTTCTACTGAGCAGTTCTTC. Its protein is CASGTGTSGRARGSTEQFF.

The rearrangement joins TRBV6-6 to TRBJ2-5; D might be TRBD1 (6 bases). V was shortened by 4 bases and J by 2 bases, with 8 bases between the two germline ends. Germline V gene sequence: CDR1 MNHNY, CDR2 SVGAGI (reference sequence). This CDR3 is 13 amino acids long. In DNA form, the CDR3 reads TGTGCCAGCAGTTTAGGGGGACAAGAGACCCAGTACTTC. Protein sequence: CASSLGGQETQYF.

CDR3 region: CASRKRGSGETQYF. The CDR3 bases are TGTGCCAGCAGAAAGCGGGGGAGTGGAGAGACCCAGTACTTC. The chain joins TRBV6-5 to TRBJ2-5, with 8 bases fitting TRBD2. Germline V lookup: CDR1 MNHEY, CDR2 SVGAGI. V lost 6 bases to trimming and J lost 4 bases; unmatched junction nucleotides: 7. CDR3 length: 14 residues.

Written as DNA, the CDR3 is TGTGCCAGCAGACTTTCCGGGAGCTCCTACAATGAGCAGTTCTTC. It yields the protein CASRLSGSSYNEQFF. The J gene is TRBJ2-1, the V gene TRBV27; D might be TRBD2 (6 bases). Trimming took 6 bases from V and 0 from J, leaving 12 bases between them. This CDR3 contains 15 residues. The V gene's germline CDR1 is MNHEY and CDR2 SMNVEV (reference sequence).

V usage is TRBV4-1 and J usage is TRBJ2-5, with TRBD1 matching over 10 bases. The CDR3 runs to 16 residues. Trimming took 1 base from V and 2 from J; bases not matched to a gene: 4. Germline values: CDR1 MGHRA, CDR2 YSYEKL. CDR3 protein: CASSQGGQGDQETQYF. In DNA, the CDR3 is TGCGCCAGCAGCCAAGGCGGACAGGGGGATCAAGAGACCCAGTACTTC.

This clone came up a few times. The V gene is TRBV7-9, the J gene TRBJ1-2; weak D call: TRBD1 (6 bases). The CDR3 spans 15 residues. Germline CDR1 and CDR2: SEHNR and FQNEAQ (reference sequence). Trimming left V 0 bases short and J 7 bases short, with 15 bases between. The CDR3: CASSLALDSSPGYTF. The CDR3 DNA follows: TGTGCCAGCAGCTTAGCCTTGGACAGCTCGCCTGGCTACACCTTC.

The V call is TRBV3-1 (or the pseudogene TRBV3-2), the J call TRBJ2-2; D is undetermined. Trimming stripped 0 bases from V and 0 bases from J, with 8 bases between. CDR1 and CDR2 from the germline V gene are LGHDT and YNNKEL (reference sequence). CDR3 size: 16 residues. In nucleotides, the CDR3 is TGTGCCAGCAGCCAAGAACAGTTCGCGAACACCGGGGAGCTGTTTTTT. Translating gives CASSQEQFANTGELFF.

This chain joins TRBV10-3 and TRBJ2-7, with TRBD1 identical over 12 bases. Trimming at V came to 3 bases and at J to 6 bases, leaving 9 bases not matched to a gene. Germline V gene data show CDR1 as ENHRY and CDR2 as SYGVKD. This CDR3 spans 16 amino acids. Here the CDR3 reads CAISDGFGTGGIEQYF. The CDR3 region has the DNA TGTGCCATCAGTGATGGTTTCGGGACAGGGGGCATCGAGCAGTACTTC.

The gene calls are TRBV28 and TRBJ2-2; 8 bases are shared with TRBD1. Germline CDR1 reads MDHEN; CDR2 reads SYDVKM. The CDR3 extends over 16 amino acids. V lost 6 bases, J lost 3 bases, and 9 bases stayed unmatched. Here the CDR3 reads CASRPDRGGDTGELFF. The CDR3, as DNA: TGTGCCAGCAGACCCGACAGGGGAGGAGACACCGGGGAGCTGTTTTTT.

The gene calls are TRBV5-1 and TRBJ2-3; D might be TRBD2 (5 bases). V lost 4 bases to trimming and J lost 6 bases, with 18 bases between them. CDR3 length equals 15 residues. The germline V gene encodes CDR1 SGHRS and CDR2 YFSETQ. CDR3 region: CASSETAQRRDTQYF. In nucleotides, the CDR3 is TGCGCCAGCAGCGAAACAGCTCAGAGGAGGGATACGCAGTATTTT.

This clone showed up just a few times. V and J are TRBV6-6 and TRBJ1-5, with D maybe TRBD1 (6 bases). This CDR3 region has 16 residues. The V end lost 3 bases, the J end lost 2 bases, and 14 bases lay between the germline ends. Germline values: CDR1 MNHNY, CDR2 SVGAGI (reference sequence). The CDR3 loop is CASSYSRGAGNQPQHF. CDR3 in DNA: TGTGCCAGCAGTTATAGCAGGGGAGCGGGCAATCAGCCCCAGCATTTT.

This clone has only one observation. The chain joins TRBV9 to TRBJ2-1; 14 nucleotides line up with TRBD2. The V and J ends lost 0 bases and 8 bases, in that order; junction bases with no gene match: 4. Germline V gives CDR1 SGDLS, CDR2 YYNGEE. The CDR3 length is 16 residues. CDR3 DNA: TGTGCCAGCAGCGTAGGACTAGCGGGGGGGCTGGATGAGCAGTTCTTC. Its protein is CASSVGLAGGLDEQFF.

The chain recombines TRBV5-4 with TRBJ2-1; 7 nucleotides agree with TRBD2. Per the germline V gene, CDR1 is SGHNT and CDR2 is YYREEE (reference sequence). The trim removed 3 bases at V and 0 bases at J, leaving 6 bases unmatched. CDR3 length equals 16 residues. As DNA, the CDR3 is TGTGCCAGCAGCTCCGAGCGGGGATACTCCTACAATGAGCAGTTCTTC. It is translated as CASSSERGYSYNEQFF.

This clone was recorded only once. The chain has TRBV7-9 and TRBJ2-7; 9 bases align to TRBD1. Trimming at V came to 7 bases and at J to 5 bases, leaving 12 bases not matched to a gene. The V gene's germline CDR1 is SEHNR and CDR2 FQNEAQ (reference sequence). The CDR3 consists of 15 residues. CDR3 coding DNA: TGTGCCAGCACCATTCCGGGACAGGGTAAGAACGAGCAGTACTTC. As protein: CASTIPGQGKNEQYF.

The V call is TRBV6-6, the J call TRBJ1-6; TRBD1 agrees at 9 bases. V shed 5 bases and J 9 bases; nucleotides not matched to a gene: 5. CDR1 MNHNY and CDR2 SVGAGI come from the germline V gene (reference sequence). The CDR3 totals 14 residues. The CDR3 DNA is TGTGCCAGCAGTCATCGGGACAGGGCTTCACCCCTCCACTTT. Its translation is CASSHRDRASPLHF.

The chain is built from TRBV5-1 and TRBJ2-3; 9 positions agree with TRBD1. There are 14 residues in the CDR3. Germline-derived CDR1 and CDR2 are SGHRS and YFSETQ. The J segment lost 5 bases and the V segment lost 0 bases, leaving 1 base of the junction unmatched. In DNA, the CDR3 is TGCGCCAGCAGCTTGGGGACAGGGGAAGATACGCAGTATTTT. Its protein product is CASSLGTGEDTQYF. Looking up the rest from reference TRBV5-1 and TRBJ2-3 gives the full variable domain: KAGVTQTPRYLIKTRGQQVTLSCSPISGHRSVSWYQQTPGQGLQFLFEYFSETQRNKGNFPGRFSGRQFSNSRSEMNVSTLELGDSALYLCASSLGTGEDTQYFGPGTRLTVL.

The V call is TRBV7-3, the J call TRBJ1-1; D unresolved. This CDR3 is 13 amino acids long. V was cut by 5 bases and J by 4 bases, with 11 bases left in between. Germline CDR1 reads SGHTA; CDR2 reads FQGTGA. DNA for the CDR3: TGTGCCAGCAGCCGGACTTGGGGCACTGAAGCTTTCTTT. Translation: CASSRTWGTEAFF.

The V gene is TRBV11-1, the J gene TRBJ2-5; 9 positions agree with TRBD1. The junction had 2 bases not matched to a gene; V was cut back by 3 bases and J by 3 bases. Germline lookup yields CDR1 SGHAT and CDR2 FQDESV (reference sequence). This CDR3 comprises 14 residues. CDR3 nucleotides: TGTGCCAGCAGCTTTCGGACAGGGGAAGAGACCCAGTACTTC. This gives the protein CASSFRTGEETQYF.

The chain has TRBV27 and TRBJ2-2; D call uncertain. The CDR3 runs 15 residues. Trimming cost V 3 bases and J 0 bases, with 8 bases left between them. Germline CDR1 MNHEY, CDR2 SMNVEV (reference sequence). The chain's CDR3 is CASSFLASNTGELFF. The CDR3 nucleotides are TGTGCCAGCAGTTTCCTGGCCTCGAACACCGGGGAGCTGTTTTTT.

The chain couples TRBV6-5 to TRBJ1-2; TRBD1 aligns across 7 bases. Germline trimming cut 6 bases from V and 6 bases from J; bases unmatched to any gene: 7. The germline CDR1 and CDR2 sequences are MNHEY and SVGAGI. The CDR3 sequence is 13 residues long. The CDR3 region is CASRSTGFNGYTF. DNA for the CDR3: TGTGCCAGCAGATCGACAGGGTTTAATGGCTACACCTTC.

V is TRBV6-1 and J is TRBJ1-2; D is ambiguous. The CDR3 has 13 amino acids. The V gene's germline CDR1 is MNHNS and CDR2 SASEGT. V lost 5 bases to trimming and J lost 6 bases, with 13 bases between them. The CDR3 DNA reads TGTGCCAGCAGTTCCGGGATTTACAATGGCTACACCTTC. This encodes CASSSGIYNGYTF.

This clone was counted once. V usage is TRBV19 and J usage is TRBJ2-1, with D perhaps matching TRBD1 (5 bases). The V end lost 3 bases, the J end lost 7 bases, and 10 bases lay between the germline ends. Germline values: CDR1 LNHDA, CDR2 SQIVND (reference sequence). The CDR3 spans 13 residues. In nucleotides, the CDR3 is TGTGCCAGTAGTATGCAGGGAAAGAATGAGCAGTTCTTC. Translated, it gives CASSMQGKNEQFF.

Here the CDR3 reads CASSLGQSSYNSPLHF. The CDR3 DNA sequence: TGTGCCAGCAGCTTGGGCCAAAGCTCCTATAATTCACCCCTCCACTTT. The V and J genes are TRBV7-9 and TRBJ1-6; D is uncertain. Germline loops: CDR1 SEHNR, CDR2 FQNEAQ (reference sequence). The V end lost 3 bases, the J end lost 0 bases, and 9 bases lay between the germline ends. The CDR3 is 16 amino acids.

In this sample, this clone turned up once. This sequence joins TRBV6-5 and TRBJ2-5; 7 nucleotides match TRBD2. J was trimmed by 0 bases and V by 5 bases; bases with no gene match: 6. This CDR3 is 15 amino acids long. CDR1 is MNHEY, CDR2 SVGAGI, per germline. CDR3 in DNA: TGTGCCAGCAGTAAACAACTAGCGAACCAAGAGACCCAGTACTTC. It encodes CASSKQLANQETQYF.

J is TRBJ1-3 and V is TRBV6-2 or TRBV6-3; 8 bases are a match to TRBD1. Losses at the gene ends were 6 bases for V and 0 bases for J; bases not matched to a gene: 4. Germline lookup yields CDR1 MNHEY and CDR2 SVGEGT. This CDR3 is 15 amino acids long. For the CDR3, the DNA is TGTGCCAGCAGCCCGGGACAGGTCTCTGGAAACACCATATATTTT. This translates into CASSPGQVSGNTIYF.

The chain combines TRBV12-5 with TRBJ1-6; perhaps TRBD1 as D (5 bases). CDR1 LGHNT and CDR2 FRNRAP come from the germline V gene. Trimming stripped 0 bases from V and 8 bases from J, with 17 bases between. The CDR3 is 17 residues long. CDR3 amino acids: CASGLVLATGDDSPLHF. CDR3 nucleotide sequence: TGTGCTAGTGGTTTGGTTTTGGCTACGGGGGATGATTCACCCCTCCACTTT.